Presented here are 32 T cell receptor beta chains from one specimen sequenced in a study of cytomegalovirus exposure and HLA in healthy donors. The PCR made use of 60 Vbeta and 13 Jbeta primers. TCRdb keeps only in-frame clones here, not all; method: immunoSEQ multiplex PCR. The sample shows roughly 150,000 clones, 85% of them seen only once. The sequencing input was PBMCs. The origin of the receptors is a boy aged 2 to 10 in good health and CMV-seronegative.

CDR3 in amino acids: CASRSRNTIYF. CDR3 coding DNA: TGTGCCAGCAGGAGCCGAAACACCATATATTTT. This sequence joins TRBV2 and TRBJ1-3; D not certain. The CDR3 consists of 11 residues. The V end was cut by 6 bases, the J end by 5 bases, with 5 bases between. Germline CDR1 SNHLY, CDR2 FYNNEI.

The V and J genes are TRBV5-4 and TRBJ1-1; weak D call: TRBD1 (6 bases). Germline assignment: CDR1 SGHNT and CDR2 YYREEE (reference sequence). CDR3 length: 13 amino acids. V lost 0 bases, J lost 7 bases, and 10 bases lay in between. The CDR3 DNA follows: TGTGCCAGCAGCTTGGGAGGACAGATTGAAGCTTTCTTT. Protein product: CASSLGGQIEAFF. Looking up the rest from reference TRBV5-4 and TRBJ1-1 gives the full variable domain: ETGVTQSPTHLIKTRGQQVTLRCSSQSGHNTVSWYQQALGQGPQFIFQYYREEENGRGNFPPRFSGLQFPNYSSELNVNALELDDSALYLCASSLGGQIEAFFGQGTRLTVV.

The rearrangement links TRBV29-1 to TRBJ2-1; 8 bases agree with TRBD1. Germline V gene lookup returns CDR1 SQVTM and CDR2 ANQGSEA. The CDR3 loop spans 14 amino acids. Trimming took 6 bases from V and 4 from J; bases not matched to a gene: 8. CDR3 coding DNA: TGCAGCGTCACGCCGGGACAGGCGTACAATGAGCAGTTCTTC. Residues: CSVTPGQAYNEQFF.

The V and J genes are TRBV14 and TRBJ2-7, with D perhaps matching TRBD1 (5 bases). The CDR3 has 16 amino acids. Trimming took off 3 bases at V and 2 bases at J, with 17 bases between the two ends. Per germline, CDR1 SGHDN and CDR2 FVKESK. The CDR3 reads CASSHLTAHEPYEQYF. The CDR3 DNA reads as TGTGCCAGCAGCCACCTGACAGCCCATGAGCCCTACGAGCAGTACTTC.

DNA for the CDR3: TGCGCCAGCAGCTTGGGACAGGGAATTATGCCCCTCCACTTT. Protein sequence: CASSLGQGIMPLHF. The chain couples TRBV5-1 to TRBJ1-6; 7 nucleotides agree with TRBD1. The CDR3 runs 14 residues. J lost 13 bases, V lost 0 bases, and 7 bases had no gene match. Germline V lookup: CDR1 SGHRS, CDR2 YFSETQ.

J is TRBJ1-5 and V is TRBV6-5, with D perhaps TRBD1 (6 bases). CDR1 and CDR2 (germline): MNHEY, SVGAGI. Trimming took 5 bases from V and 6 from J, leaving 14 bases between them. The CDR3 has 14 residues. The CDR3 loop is CASSPGQLGQPQHF. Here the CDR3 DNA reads TGTGCCAGCAGTCCCGGACAGTTAGGTCAGCCCCAGCATTTT.

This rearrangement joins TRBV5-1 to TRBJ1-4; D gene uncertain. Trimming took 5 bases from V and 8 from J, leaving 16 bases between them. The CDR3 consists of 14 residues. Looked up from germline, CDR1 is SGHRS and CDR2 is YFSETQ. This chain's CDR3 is CASSEGRPPEKLFF. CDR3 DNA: TGCGCCAGCAGTGAGGGCCGGCCCCCAGAAAAACTGTTTTTT.

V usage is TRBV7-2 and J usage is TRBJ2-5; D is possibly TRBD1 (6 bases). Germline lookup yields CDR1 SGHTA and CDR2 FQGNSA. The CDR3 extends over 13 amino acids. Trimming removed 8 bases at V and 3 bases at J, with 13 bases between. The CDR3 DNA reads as TGTGCCAGCTCGCGACAGGCTAAAGAGACCCAGTACTTC. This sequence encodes CASSRQAKETQYF.

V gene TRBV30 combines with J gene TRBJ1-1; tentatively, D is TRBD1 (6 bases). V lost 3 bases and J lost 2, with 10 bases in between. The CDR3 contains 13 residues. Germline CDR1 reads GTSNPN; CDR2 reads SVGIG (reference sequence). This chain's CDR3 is CAWSGQLNTEAFF. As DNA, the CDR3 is TGTGCCTGGAGCGGACAGCTAAACACTGAAGCTTTCTTT.

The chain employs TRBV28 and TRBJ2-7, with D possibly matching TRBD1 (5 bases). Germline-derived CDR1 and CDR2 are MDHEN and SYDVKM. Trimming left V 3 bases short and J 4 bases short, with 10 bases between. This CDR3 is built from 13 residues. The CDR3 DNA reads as TGTGCCAGCAGTTTGAACCAGGGTTACGAGCAGTACTTC. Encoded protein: CASSLNQGYEQYF. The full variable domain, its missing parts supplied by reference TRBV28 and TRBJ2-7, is DVKVTQSSRYLVKRTGEKVFLECVQDMDHENMFWYRQDPGLGLRLIYFSYDVKMKEKGDIPEGYSVSREKKERFSLILESASTNQTSMYLCASSLNQGYEQYFGPGTRLTVT.

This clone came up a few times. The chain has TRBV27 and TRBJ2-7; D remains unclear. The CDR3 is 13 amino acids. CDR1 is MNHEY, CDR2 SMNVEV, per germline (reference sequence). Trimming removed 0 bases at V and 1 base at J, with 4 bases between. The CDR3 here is CASSLSLSYEQYF. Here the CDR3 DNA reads TGTGCCAGCAGTTTATCCCTTTCCTACGAGCAGTACTTC.

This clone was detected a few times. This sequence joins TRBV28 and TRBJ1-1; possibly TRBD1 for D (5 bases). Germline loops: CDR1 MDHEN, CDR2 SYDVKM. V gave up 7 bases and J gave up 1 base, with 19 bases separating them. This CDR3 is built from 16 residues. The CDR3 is CASTPTRKGRNTEAFF. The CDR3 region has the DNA TGTGCCAGCACTCCCACAAGGAAGGGGCGGAACACTGAAGCTTTCTTT.

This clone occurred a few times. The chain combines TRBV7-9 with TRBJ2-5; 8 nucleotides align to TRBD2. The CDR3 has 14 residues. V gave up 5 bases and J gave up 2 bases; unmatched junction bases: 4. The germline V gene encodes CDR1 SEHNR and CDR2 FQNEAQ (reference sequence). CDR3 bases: TGTGCCAGCAGCGAGCGGGGGAAACAAGAGACCCAGTACTTC. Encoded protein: CASSERGKQETQYF.

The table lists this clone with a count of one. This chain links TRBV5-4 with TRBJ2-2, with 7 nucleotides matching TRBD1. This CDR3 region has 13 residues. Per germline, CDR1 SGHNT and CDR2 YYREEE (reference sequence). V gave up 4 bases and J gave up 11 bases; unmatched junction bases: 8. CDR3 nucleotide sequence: TGTGCCAGCAGCACGGGACAGAGCTCTGAGCTGTTTTTT. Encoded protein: CASSTGQSSELFF.

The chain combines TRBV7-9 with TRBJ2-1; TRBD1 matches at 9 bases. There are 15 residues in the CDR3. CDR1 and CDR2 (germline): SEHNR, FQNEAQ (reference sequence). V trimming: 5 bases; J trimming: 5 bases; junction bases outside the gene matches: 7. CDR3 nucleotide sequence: TGTGCCAGCAGCCTGACCCGGACAGGGGACAATGAGCAGTTCTTC. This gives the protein CASSLTRTGDNEQFF.

The CDR3 region is CASSAGVSDEQFF. The DNA of the CDR3 is TGTGCCAGCAGTGCAGGGGTTAGCGATGAGCAGTTCTTC. The chain recombines TRBV9 with TRBJ2-1; D perhaps matches TRBD1 (6 bases). The V gene lost 5 bases and the J gene lost 8 bases, with 14 bases spanning the gap. The germline V gene encodes CDR1 SGDLS and CDR2 YYNGEE. The CDR3 has 13 residues. The variable domain in full, with the rest retrieved from reference TRBV9 and TRBJ2-1, is DSGVTQTPKHLITATGQRVTLRCSPRSGDLSVYWYQQSLDQGLQFLIQYYNGEERAKGNILERFSAQQFPDLHSELNLSSLELGDSALYFCASSAGVSDEQFFGPGTRLTVL.

The CDR3 DNA is TGTGCCAGCAGTGACCTCGGGGGGCCCTCCAAAAACATTCAGTACTTC. This gives the protein CASSDLGGPSKNIQYF. This sequence joins TRBV6-1 and TRBJ2-4, with D maybe TRBD2 (7 bases). Germline V gene data show CDR1 as MNHNS and CDR2 as SASEGT. CDR3 length: 16 residues. V was pared by 3 bases and J by 2 bases, with 14 bases between.

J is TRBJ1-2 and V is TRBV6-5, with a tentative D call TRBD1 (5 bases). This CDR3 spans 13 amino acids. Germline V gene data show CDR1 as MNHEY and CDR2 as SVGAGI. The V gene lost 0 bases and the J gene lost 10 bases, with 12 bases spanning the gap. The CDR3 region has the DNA TGTGCCAGCAGTTACTCCGCCACAGGCCCCTACACCTTC. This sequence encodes CASSYSATGPYTF.

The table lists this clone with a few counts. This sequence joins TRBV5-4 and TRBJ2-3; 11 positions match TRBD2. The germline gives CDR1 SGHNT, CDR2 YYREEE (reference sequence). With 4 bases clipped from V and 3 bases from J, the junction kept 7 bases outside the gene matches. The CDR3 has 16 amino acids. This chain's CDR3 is CASSARLAGMTDTQYF. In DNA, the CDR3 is TGTGCCAGCAGCGCACGACTAGCGGGGATGACAGATACGCAGTATTTT.

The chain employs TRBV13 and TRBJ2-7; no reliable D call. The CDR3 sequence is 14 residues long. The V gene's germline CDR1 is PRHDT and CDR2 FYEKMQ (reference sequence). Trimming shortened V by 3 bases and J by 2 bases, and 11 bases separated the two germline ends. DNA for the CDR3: TGTGCCAGCAGCTTGAGTCTAGTACCCTACGAGCAGTACTTC. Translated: CASSLSLVPYEQYF.

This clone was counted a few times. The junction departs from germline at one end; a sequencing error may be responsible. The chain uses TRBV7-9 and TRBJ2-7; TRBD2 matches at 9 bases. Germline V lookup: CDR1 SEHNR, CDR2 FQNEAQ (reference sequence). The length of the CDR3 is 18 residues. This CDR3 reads CSSSLGPSGIRSGDEQYF. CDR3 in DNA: TGTTCCAGCAGCTTAGGTCCTAGCGGGATTAGGTCCGGGGACGAGCAGTACTTC.

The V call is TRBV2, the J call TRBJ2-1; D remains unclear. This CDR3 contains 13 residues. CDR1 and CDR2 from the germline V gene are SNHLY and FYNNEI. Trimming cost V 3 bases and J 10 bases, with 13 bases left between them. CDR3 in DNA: TGTGCCAGCAGTGAGATTAAAAACGGGGAGCAGTTCTTC. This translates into CASSEIKNGEQFF.

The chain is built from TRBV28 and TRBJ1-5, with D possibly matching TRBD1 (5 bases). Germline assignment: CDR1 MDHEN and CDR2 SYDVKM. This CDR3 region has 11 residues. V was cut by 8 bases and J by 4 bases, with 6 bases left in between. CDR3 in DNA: TGTGCCAGCGGGGGGAATCAGCCCCAGCATTTT. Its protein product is CASGGNQPQHF.

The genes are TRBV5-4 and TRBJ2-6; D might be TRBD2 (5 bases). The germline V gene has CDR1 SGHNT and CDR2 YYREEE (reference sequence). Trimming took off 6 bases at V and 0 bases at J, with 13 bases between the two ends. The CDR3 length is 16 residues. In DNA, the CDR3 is TGTGCCAGCAACCCAGGAGGCATCTCTGGGGCCAACGTCCTGACTTTC. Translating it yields CASNPGGISGANVLTF.

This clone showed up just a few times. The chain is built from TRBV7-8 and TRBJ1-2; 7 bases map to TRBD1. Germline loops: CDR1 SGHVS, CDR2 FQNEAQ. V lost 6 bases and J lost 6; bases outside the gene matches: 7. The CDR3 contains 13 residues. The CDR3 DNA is TGTGCCAGCAGGTTATTAACAGGGGATGGCTACACCTTC. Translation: CASRLLTGDGYTF.

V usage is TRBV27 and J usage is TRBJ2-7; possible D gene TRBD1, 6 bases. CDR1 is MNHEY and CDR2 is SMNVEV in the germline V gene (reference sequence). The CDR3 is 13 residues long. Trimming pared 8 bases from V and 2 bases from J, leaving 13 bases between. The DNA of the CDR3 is TGTGCCAGCCGAGGTGGGGACACCTACGAGCAGTACTTC. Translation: CASRGGDTYEQYF.

CDR3 in amino acids: CAISGGVTGAYEQYF. CDR3 nucleotides: TGTGCCATCAGTGGGGGGGTGACAGGGGCCTACGAGCAGTACTTC. The V and J genes are TRBV10-3 and TRBJ2-7, with TRBD1 identical over 8 bases. CDR1 is ENHRY, CDR2 SYGVKD, per germline. CDR3 length equals 15 residues. With 4 bases clipped from V and 2 bases from J, the junction kept 7 bases outside the gene matches.

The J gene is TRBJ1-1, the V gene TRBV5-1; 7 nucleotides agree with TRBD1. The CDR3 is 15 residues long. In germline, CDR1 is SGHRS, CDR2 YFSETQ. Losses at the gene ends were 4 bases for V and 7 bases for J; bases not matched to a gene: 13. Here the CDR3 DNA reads TGCGCCAGCAGCCTCCCACCGACAGGGATGGGTGAAGCTTTCTTT. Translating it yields CASSLPPTGMGEAFF.

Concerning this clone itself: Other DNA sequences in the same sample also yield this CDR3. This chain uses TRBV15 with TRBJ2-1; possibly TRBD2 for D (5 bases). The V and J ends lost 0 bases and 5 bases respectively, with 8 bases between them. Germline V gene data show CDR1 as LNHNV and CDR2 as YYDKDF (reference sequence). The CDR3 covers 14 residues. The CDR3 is CATSRDGGNNEQFF. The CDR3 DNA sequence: TGTGCCACCAGCAGAGATGGAGGTAACAATGAGCAGTTCTTC. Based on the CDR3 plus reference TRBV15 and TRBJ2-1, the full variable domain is DAMVIQNPRYQVTQFGKPVTLSCSQTLNHNVMYWYQQKSSQAPKLLFHYYDKDFNNEADTPDNFQSRRPNTSFCFLDIRSPGLGDTAMYLCATSRDGGNNEQFFGPGTRLTVL.

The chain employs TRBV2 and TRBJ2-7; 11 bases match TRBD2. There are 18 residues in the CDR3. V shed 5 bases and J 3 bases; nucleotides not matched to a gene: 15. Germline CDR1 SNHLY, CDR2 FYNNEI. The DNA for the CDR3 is TGTGCCAGCAGTCCCCGGGCCCTACTAGCGGGGGCCTTCTACGAGCAGTACTTC. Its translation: CASSPRALLAGAFYEQYF.

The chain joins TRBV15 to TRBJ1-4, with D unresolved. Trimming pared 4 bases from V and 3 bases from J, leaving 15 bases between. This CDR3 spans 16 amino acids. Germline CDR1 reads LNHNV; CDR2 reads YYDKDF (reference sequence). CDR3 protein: CATSNHVVAPNEKLFF. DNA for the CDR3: TGTGCCACCAGCAACCACGTCGTGGCCCCTAATGAAAAACTGTTTTTT. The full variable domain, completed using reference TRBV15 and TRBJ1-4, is DAMVIQNPRYQVTQFGKPVTLSCSQTLNHNVMYWYQQKSSQAPKLLFHYYDKDFNNEADTPDNFQSRRPNTSFCFLDIRSPGLGDTAMYLCATSNHVVAPNEKLFFGSGTQLSVL.

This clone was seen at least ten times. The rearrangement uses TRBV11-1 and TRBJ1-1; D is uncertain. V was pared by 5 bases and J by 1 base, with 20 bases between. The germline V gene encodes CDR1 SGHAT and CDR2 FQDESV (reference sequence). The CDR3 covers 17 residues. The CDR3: CASSIKRTGESNTEAFF. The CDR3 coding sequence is TGTGCCAGCAGCATAAAGAGGACGGGAGAATCGAACACTGAAGCTTTCTTT.